Reported below is one T cell receptor beta chain. Its antigen remains unidentified. This entry is derived from a study of cytomegalovirus exposure and HLA in healthy donors. Study in general: Around 80 million unique TCR sequences came from HLA-typed donors in an early release. General observations from the study: Cytomegalovirus status was reportedly diagnosed by the classifier with high specificity and sensitivity. Rates of TCR association differed by HLA locus in a later analysis, with DRB1 highest and HLA-C lowest.

PCR primers comprised 60 Vbeta and 13 Jbeta primers. Methods used by the authors: Later analysis identified some 88 million unique TCR beta chains, 9 million to 12 million shared. Libraries were prepared by immunoSEQ multiplex PCR; TCRdb keeps only in-frame clonotypes and omits some of them. V, J and clone size were drawn from that table, and D and trimming were deduced from the DNA. This table holds around 200,000 clones, roughly 70% found once. Sequenced input: PBMCs. The sequence was collected from a man aged 35-49 years in good health and CMV-seropositive.

The CDR3 sequence: CASSQEAVNQPQHF. The CDR3 DNA reads as TGCGCCAGCAGTCAAGAGGCGGTAAATCAGCCCCAGCATTTT. This rearrangement joins TRBV23-1 to TRBJ1-5; no definite D call. TRBV23-1 carries the ORF label, with uncertain function. V was shortened by 2 bases and J by 4 bases, with 9 bases between the two germline ends. The CDR3 is 14 amino acids.